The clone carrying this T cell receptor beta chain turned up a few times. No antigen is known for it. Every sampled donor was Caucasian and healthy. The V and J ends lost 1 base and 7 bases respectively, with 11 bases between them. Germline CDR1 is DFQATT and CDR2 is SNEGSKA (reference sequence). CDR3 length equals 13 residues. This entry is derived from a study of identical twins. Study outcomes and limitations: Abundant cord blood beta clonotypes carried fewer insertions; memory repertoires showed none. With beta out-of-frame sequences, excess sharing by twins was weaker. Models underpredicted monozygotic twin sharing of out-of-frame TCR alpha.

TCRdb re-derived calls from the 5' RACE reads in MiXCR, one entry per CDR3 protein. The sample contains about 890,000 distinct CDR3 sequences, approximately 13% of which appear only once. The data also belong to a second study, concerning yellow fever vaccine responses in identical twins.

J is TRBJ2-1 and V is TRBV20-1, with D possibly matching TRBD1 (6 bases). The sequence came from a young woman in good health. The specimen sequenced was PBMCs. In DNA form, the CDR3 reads TGCAGTGCTAGAGTGGCAGGGACAAATGAGCAGTTCTTC. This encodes CSARVAGTNEQFF.